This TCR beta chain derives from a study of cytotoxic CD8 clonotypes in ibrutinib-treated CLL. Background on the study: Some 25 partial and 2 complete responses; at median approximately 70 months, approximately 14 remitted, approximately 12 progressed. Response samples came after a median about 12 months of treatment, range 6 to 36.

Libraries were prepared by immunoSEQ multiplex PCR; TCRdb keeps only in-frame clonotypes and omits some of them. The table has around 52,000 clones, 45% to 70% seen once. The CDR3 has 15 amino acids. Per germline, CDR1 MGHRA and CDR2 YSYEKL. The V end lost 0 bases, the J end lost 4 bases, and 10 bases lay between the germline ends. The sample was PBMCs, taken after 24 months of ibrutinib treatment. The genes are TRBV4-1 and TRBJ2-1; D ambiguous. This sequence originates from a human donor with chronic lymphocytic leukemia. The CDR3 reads CASSQDSPGYNEQFF. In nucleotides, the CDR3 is TGCGCCAGCAGCCAAGATTCCCCTGGATACAATGAGCAGTTCTTC.